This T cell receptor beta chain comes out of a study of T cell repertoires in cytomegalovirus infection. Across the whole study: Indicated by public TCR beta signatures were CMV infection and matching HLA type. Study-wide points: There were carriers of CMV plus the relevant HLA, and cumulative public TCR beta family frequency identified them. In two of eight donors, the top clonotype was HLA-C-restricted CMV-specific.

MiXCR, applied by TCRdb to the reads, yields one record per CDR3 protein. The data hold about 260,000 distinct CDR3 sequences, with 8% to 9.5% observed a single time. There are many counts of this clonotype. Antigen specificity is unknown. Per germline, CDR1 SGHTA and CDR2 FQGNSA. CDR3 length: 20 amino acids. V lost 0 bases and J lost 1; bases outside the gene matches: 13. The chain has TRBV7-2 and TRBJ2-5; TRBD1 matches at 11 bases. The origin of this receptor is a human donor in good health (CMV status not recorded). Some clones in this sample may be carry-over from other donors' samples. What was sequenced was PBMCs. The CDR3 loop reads CASSLATSTGTGGLQETQYF. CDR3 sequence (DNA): TGTGCCAGCAGCTTAGCCACATCCACCGGGACAGGGGGGCTCCAAGAGACCCAGTACTTC.